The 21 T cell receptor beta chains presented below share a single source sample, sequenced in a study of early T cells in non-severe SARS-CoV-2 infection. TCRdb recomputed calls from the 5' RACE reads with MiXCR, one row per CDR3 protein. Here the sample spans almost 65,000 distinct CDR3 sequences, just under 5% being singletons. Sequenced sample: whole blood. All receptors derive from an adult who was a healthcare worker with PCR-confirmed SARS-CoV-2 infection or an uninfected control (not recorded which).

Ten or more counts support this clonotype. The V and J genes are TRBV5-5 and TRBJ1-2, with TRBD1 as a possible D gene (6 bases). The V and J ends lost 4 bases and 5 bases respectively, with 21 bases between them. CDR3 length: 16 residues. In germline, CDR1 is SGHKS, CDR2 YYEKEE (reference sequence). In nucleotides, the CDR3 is TGTGCCAGCAGCCCGAGGGACACAGGATCTACGTATGGCTACACCTTC. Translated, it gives CASSPRDTGSTYGYTF.

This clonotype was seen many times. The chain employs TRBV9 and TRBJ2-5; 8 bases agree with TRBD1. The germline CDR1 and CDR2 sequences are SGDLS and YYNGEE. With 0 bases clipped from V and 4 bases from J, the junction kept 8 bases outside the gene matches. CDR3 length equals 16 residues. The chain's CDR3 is CASSVAKRGQAETQYF. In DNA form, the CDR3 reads TGTGCCAGCAGCGTAGCTAAAAGGGGACAGGCAGAGACCCAGTACTTC. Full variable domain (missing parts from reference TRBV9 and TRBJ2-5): DSGVTQTPKHLITATGQRVTLRCSPRSGDLSVYWYQQSLDQGLQFLIQYYNGEERAKGNILERFSAQQFPDLHSELNLSSLELGDSALYFCASSVAKRGQAETQYFGPGTRLLVL.

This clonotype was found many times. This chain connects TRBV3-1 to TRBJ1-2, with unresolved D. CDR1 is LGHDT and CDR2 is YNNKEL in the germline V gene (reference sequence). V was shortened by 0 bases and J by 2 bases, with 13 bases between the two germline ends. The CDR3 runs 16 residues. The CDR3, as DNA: TGTGCCAGCAGCCAAGATATGGCAAGAGCAAACTATGGCTACACCTTC. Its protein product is CASSQDMARANYGYTF.

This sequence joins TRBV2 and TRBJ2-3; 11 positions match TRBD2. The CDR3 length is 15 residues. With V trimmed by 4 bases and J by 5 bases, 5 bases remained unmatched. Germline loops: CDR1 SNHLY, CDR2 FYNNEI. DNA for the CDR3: TGTGCCAGCAGTGTTAGCGGGGGGGCCGTAGATACGCAGTATTTT. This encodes CASSVSGGAVDTQYF.

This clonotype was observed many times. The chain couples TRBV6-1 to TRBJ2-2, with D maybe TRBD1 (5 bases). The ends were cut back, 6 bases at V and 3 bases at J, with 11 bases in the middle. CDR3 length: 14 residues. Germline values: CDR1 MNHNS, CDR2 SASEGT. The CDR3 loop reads CASRDQGDTGELFF. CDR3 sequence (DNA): TGTGCCAGCAGAGACCAGGGTGACACCGGGGAGCTGTTTTTT.

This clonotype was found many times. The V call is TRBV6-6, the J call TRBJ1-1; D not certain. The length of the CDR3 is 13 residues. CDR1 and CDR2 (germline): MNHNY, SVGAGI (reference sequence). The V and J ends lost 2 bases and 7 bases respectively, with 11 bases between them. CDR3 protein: CASSYRQENEAFF. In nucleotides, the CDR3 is TGTGCCAGCAGTTACCGTCAGGAGAATGAAGCTTTCTTT.

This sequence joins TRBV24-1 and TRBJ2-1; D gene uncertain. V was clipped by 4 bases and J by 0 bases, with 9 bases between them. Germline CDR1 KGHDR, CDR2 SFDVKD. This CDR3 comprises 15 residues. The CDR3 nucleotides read TGTGCCACCAGTGAGAAGGACCGCTCCTACAATGAGCAGTTCTTC. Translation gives CATSEKDRSYNEQFF.

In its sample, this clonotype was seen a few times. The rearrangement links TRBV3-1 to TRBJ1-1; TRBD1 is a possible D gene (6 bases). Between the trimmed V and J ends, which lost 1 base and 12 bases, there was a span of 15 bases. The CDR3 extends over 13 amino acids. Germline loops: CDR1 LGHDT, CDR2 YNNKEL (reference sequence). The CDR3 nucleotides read TGTGCCAGCAGCCAAGGGGCTCAAGGGGGTACTTTCTTT. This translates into CASSQGAQGGTFF. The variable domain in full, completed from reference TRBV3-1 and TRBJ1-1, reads DTAVSQTPKYLVTQMGNDKSIKCEQNLGHDTMYWYKQDSKKFLKIMFSYNNKELIINETVPNRFSPKSPDKAHLNLHINSLELGDSAVYFCASSQGAQGGTFFGQGTRLTVV.

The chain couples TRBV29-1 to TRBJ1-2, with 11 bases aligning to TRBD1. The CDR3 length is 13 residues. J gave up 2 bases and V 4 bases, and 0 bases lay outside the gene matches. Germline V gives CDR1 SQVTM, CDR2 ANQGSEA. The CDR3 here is CSVGDRGNYGYTF. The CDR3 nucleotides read TGCAGCGTTGGGGACAGGGGGAACTATGGCTACACCTTC.

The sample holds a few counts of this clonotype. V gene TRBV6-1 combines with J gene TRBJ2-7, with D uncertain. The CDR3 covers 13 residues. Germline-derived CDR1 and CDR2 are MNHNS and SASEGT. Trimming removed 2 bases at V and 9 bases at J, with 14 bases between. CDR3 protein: CASSELALPGQYF. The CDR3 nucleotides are TGTGCCAGCAGTGAACTCGCCCTCCCAGGGCAGTACTTC.

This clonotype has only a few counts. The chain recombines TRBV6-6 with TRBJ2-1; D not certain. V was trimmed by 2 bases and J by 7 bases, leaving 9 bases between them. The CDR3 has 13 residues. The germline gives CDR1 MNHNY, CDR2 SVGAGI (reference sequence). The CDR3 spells CASSYPPPNEQFF. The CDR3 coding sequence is TGTGCCAGCAGTTACCCCCCCCCTAATGAGCAGTTCTTC.

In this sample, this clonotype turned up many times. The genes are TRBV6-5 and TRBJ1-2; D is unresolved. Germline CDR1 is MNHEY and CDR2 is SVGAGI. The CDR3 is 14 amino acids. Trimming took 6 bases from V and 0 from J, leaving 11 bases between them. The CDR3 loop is CASRRTTSNYGYTF. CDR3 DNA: TGTGCCAGCAGAAGAACGACATCTAACTATGGCTACACCTTC.

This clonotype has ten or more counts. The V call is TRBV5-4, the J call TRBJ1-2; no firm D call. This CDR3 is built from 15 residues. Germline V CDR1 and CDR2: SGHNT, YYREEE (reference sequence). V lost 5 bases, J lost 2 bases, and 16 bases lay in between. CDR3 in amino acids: CASSQDAGNNYGYTF. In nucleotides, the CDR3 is TGTGCCAGCAGTCAGGACGCCGGGAACAACTATGGCTACACCTTC.

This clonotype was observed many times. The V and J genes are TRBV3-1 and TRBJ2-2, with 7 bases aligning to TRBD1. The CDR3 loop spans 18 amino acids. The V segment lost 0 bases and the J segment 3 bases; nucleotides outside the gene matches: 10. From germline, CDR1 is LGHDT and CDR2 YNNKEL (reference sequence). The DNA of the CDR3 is TGTGCCAGCAGCCAAGAATCGGTAGACAGGGTCGACACCGGGGAGCTGTTTTTT. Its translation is CASSQESVDRVDTGELFF.

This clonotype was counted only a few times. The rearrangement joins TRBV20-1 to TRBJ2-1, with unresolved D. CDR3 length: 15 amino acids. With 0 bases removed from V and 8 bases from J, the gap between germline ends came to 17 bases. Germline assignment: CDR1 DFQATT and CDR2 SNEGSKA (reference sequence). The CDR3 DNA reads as TGCAGTGCTAGAGATTCGGCATCAGGCACTGATGAGCAGTTCTTC. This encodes CSARDSASGTDEQFF.

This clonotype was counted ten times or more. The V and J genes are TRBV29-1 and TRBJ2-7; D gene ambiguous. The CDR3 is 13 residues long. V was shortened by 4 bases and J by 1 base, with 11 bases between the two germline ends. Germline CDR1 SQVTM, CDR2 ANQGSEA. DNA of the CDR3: TGCAGCGTTGTTTCCATTGGATCCTACGAGCAGTACTTC. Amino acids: CSVVSIGSYEQYF.

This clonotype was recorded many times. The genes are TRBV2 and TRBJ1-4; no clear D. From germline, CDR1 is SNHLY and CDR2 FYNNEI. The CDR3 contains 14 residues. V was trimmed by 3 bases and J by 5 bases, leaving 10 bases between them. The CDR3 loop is CASSDWQVNEKLFF. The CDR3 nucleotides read TGTGCCAGCAGTGATTGGCAGGTCAATGAAAAACTGTTTTTT. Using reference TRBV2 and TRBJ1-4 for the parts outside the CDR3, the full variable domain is EPEVTQTPSHQVTQMGQEVILRCVPISNHLYFYWYRQILGQKVEFLVSFYNNEISEKSEIFDDQFSVERPDGSNFTLKIRSTKLEDSAMYFCASSDWQVNEKLFFGSGTQLSVL.

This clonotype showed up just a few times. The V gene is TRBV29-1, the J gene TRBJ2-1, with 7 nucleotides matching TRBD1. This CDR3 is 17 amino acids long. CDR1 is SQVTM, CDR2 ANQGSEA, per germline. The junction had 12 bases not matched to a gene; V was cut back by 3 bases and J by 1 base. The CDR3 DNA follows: TGCAGCGTTGATGACCCGGGGACAGCCTTTTCCTACAATGAGCAGTTCTTC. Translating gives CSVDDPGTAFSYNEQFF.

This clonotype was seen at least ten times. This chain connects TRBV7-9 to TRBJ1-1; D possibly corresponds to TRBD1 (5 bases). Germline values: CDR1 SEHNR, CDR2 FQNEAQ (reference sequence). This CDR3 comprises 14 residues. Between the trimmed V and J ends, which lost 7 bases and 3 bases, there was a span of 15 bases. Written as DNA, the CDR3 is TGTGCCAGCACAAGGGACTTAGCGGACACTGAAGCTTTCTTT. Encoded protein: CASTRDLADTEAFF.

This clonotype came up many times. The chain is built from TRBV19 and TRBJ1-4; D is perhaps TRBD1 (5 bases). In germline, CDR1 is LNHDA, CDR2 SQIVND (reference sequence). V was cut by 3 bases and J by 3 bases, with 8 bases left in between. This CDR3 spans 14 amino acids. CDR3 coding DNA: TGTGCCAGTAGTATCGGGGCGGCTAATGAAAAACTGTTTTTT. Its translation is CASSIGAANEKLFF.

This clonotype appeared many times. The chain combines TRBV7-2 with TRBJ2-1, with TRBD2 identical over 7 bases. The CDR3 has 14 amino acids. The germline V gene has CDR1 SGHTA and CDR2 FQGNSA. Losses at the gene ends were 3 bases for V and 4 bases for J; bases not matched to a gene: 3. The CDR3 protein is CASSLWTRYNEQFF. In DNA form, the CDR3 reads TGTGCCAGCAGCTTGTGGACTAGATACAATGAGCAGTTCTTC.